One T cell receptor (beta chain) is described in this entry. Its specificity is unknown. Deep-level assay runs were performed. Only in-frame clones appear in the TCRdb table, and some are missing; sequencing was by immunoSEQ multiplex PCR. The sample includes about 490,000 clones, 75% to 85% of them seen just once. The data were taken from a study of shared clonotypes between healthy human individuals. Notes on the study in general: The small donor group covered limited genetic and exposure diversity.

The CDR3 runs 14 residues. Between the trimmed V and J ends, which lost 4 bases and 6 bases, there was a span of 15 bases. Donors, without exception, were Caucasian adults residing in Nashville, Tennessee. The sample was PBMCs. The chain joins TRBV23-1 to TRBJ1-2, with D unclear. TRBV23-1 is an ORF, with its function uncertain. The receptor's source is a woman aged 40 to 50 in good health. Some clones in this sample may be carry-over from other donors' samples. CDR3 sequence (DNA): TGCGCCAGCAGTCGATTACGGGGTAGGGATGGCTACACCTTC. Encoded protein: CASSRLRGRDGYTF.